This T cell receptor (beta chain) appears in the sequencing data of a study of OX40 agonist ivuxolimab in advanced cancers. Study in general: Hepatocellular carcinoma, melanoma, renal cell or head and neck cancer affected the dose-escalation patients. Under the entry rules, prior anti-PD-1, anti-PD-L1 or anti-CTLA-4 therapy was allowed, and roughly 39% had some. Study-level results: Partial responders at 0.1-3.0 mg/kg had among the lowest clonal expansion.

Repertoires were generated with immunoSEQ multiplex PCR, while TCRdb's copy carries only in-frame clones and drops some. The sample consists of around 66,000 clones, 80% to 85% of them appearing once. Comment on this clone: Its target is unknown.

The sequence was collected from an adult with an advanced solid tumor such as melanoma, head and neck, liver or kidney cancer. The specimen was CD4+ or CD8+ T cells sorted from blood, collected in a trial of the OX40 agonist ivuxolimab.

The CDR3 bases are TGTGCCAGCAGAGCGCAGGCTTATTCACCCCTCCACTTT. Protein: CASRAQAYSPLHF. The V call is TRBV6-1, the J call TRBJ1-6; D is unresolved. Trimming shortened V by 6 bases and J by 8 bases, and 11 bases separated the two germline ends. Germline CDR1 reads MNHNS; CDR2 reads SASEGT. This CDR3 spans 13 amino acids.